Listed below are T cell receptor beta chains from one sample, sequenced in a study of beta chain features in type 1 diabetes. Here immunoSEQ multiplex PCR was the method, and the copy in TCRdb shows in-frame clones only, minus some. The sample holds approximately 170,000 clones, about 63% seen once. The sample consisted of naive CD4+ T cells from blood. Source of these receptors: a man younger than 40 with type 1 diabetes. CDR3s include the opening cysteine and the closing phenylalanine or tryptophan. D genes are given only for firm matches. Not every row has a clone size; where given, it reads once, few, many or a size class.

d_gene: -; v_gene: TRBV5-1; j_gene: TRBJ1-4; abundance: -; CDR3aa: CASGPLQSNEKLFF; CDR3nt: TGCGCCAGCGGCCCCCTACAGTCTAATGAAAAACTGTTTTTT
d_gene: -; v_gene: TRBV7-9; j_gene: TRBJ1-2; abundance: -; CDR3aa: CASSLVDRAGNGYTF; CDR3nt: TGTGCCAGCAGCTTAGTGGATCGGGCGGGGAATGGCTACACCTTC
d_gene: TRBD1; v_gene: TRBV7-2; j_gene: TRBJ1-1; abundance: -; CDR3aa: CASSRQGIGTEAFF; CDR3nt: TGTGCCAGCAGCCGACAGGGGATCGGCACTGAAGCTTTCTTT
d_gene: TRBD2; v_gene: TRBV10-3; j_gene: TRBJ2-3; abundance: -; CDR3aa: CAIGGADTQYF; CDR3nt: TGTGCCATTGGGGGGGCAGATACGCAGTATTTT
d_gene: -; v_gene: TRBV4-3; j_gene: TRBJ2-7; abundance: once; CDR3aa: CASSQDTGTSAYEQYF; CDR3nt: TGCGCCAGCAGCCAAGATACGGGCACCTCTGCATACGAGCAGTACTTC
d_gene: -; v_gene: TRBV7-9; j_gene: TRBJ1-2; abundance: -; CDR3aa: CASSFGLGYTF; CDR3nt: TGTGCCAGCAGCTTTGGCCTAGGCTACACCTTC
d_gene: TRBD1; v_gene: TRBV29-1; j_gene: TRBJ2-1; abundance: -; CDR3aa: CSVEANTGAVYNEQFF; CDR3nt: TGCAGCGTTGAAGCTAACACAGGGGCCGTCTACAATGAGCAGTTCTTC
d_gene: -; v_gene: TRBV30; j_gene: TRBJ1-6; abundance: -; CDR3aa: CAWRAYSNSPLHF; CDR3nt: TGTGCCTGGAGGGCCTATAGCAATTCACCCCTCCACTTT
d_gene: -; v_gene: TRBV30; j_gene: TRBJ2-5; abundance: -; CDR3aa: CAWSNTVRAETQYF; CDR3nt: TGTGCCTGGAGTAATACGGTGAGGGCTGAGACCCAGTACTTC
d_gene: -; v_gene: TRBV5-6; j_gene: TRBJ2-1; abundance: few; CDR3aa: CASSREANRDNEQFF; CDR3nt: TGTGCCAGCAGCCGTGAAGCTAACAGGGACAATGAGCAGTTCTTC
d_gene: -; v_gene: TRBV30; j_gene: TRBJ2-5; abundance: -; CDR3aa: CAWSIEGIETQYF; CDR3nt: TGTGCCTGGAGCATCGAGGGAATAGAGACCCAGTACTTC
d_gene: -; v_gene: TRBV5-7; j_gene: TRBJ1-6; abundance: few; CDR3aa: CASSLGAPVAPLHF; CDR3nt: TGTGCCAGCAGCTTGGGGGCTCCGGTGGCACCCCTCCACTTT
d_gene: TRBD2; v_gene: TRBV6-5; j_gene: TRBJ2-3; abundance: few; CDR3aa: CASSIAGVGTDTQYF; CDR3nt: TGTGCCAGCAGTATAGCGGGGGTGGGCACAGATACGCAGTATTTT
d_gene: -; v_gene: TRBV5-1; j_gene: TRBJ2-5; abundance: -; CDR3aa: CASSSKGETQYF; CDR3nt: TGCGCCAGCAGCTCTAAAGGCGAGACCCAGTACTTC
d_gene: -; v_gene: TRBV20-1; j_gene: TRBJ2-7; abundance: -; CDR3aa: CSARRGDEQYF; CDR3nt: TGCAGTGCGAGGAGAGGTGACGAGCAGTACTTC
d_gene: -; v_gene: TRBV29-1; j_gene: TRBJ1-2; abundance: few; CDR3aa: CSVEQGVNYGYTF; CDR3nt: TGCAGCGTTGAACAGGGTGTAAACTATGGCTACACCTTC
d_gene: -; v_gene: TRBV19; j_gene: TRBJ2-5; abundance: -; CDR3aa: CASSKTVQETQYF; CDR3nt: TGTGCCAGTAGCAAGACAGTTCAAGAGACCCAGTACTTC
d_gene: -; v_gene: TRBV28; j_gene: TRBJ2-3; abundance: -; CDR3aa: CASSPTDTQYF; CDR3nt: TGTGCCAGCAGCCCAACAGATACGCAGTATTTT
d_gene: -; v_gene: TRBV30; j_gene: TRBJ1-1; abundance: -; CDR3aa: CAWNNPGDGGGTEAFF; CDR3nt: TGTGCCTGGAACAACCCTGGGGACGGAGGGGGCACTGAAGCTTTCTTT
d_gene: TRBD1; v_gene: TRBV29-1; j_gene: TRBJ1-1; abundance: -; CDR3aa: CSVEPPTGVIGRTEAFF; CDR3nt: TGCAGCGTTGAACCCCCGACAGGGGTTATCGGTAGGACTGAAGCTTTCTTT
d_gene: TRBD1; v_gene: TRBV18; j_gene: TRBJ2-7; abundance: -; CDR3aa: CASSPFLSGQGAGEQYF; CDR3nt: TGTGCCAGCTCACCTTTCCTCAGCGGACAGGGGGCCGGCGAGCAGTACTTC
d_gene: -; v_gene: TRBV19; j_gene: TRBJ2-7; abundance: -; CDR3aa: CASSQGESSYEQYF; CDR3nt: TGTGCCAGTTCACAGGGTGAGAGCTCCTACGAGCAGTACTTC
d_gene: TRBD1; v_gene: TRBV30; j_gene: TRBJ1-2; abundance: -; CDR3aa: CASRDRGYGYTF; CDR3nt: TGTGCCTCCAGGGACAGGGGGTATGGCTACACCTTC
d_gene: TRBD1; v_gene: TRBV7-2; j_gene: TRBJ2-3; abundance: -; CDR3aa: CASSRGQSTDTQYF; CDR3nt: TGTGCCAGCAGCAGGGGACAGAGCACAGATACGCAGTATTTT
d_gene: -; v_gene: TRBV29-1; j_gene: TRBJ2-2; abundance: -; CDR3aa: CSVQRDRQTGELFF; CDR3nt: TGCAGCGTTCAGAGGGACCGACAAACCGGGGAGCTGTTTTTT
d_gene: TRBD1; v_gene: TRBV29-1; j_gene: TRBJ2-7; abundance: -; CDR3aa: CSALTGLEQYF; CDR3nt: TGCAGCGCCCTGACAGGGCTCGAGCAGTACTTC
d_gene: -; v_gene: TRBV10-3; j_gene: TRBJ2-5; abundance: few; CDR3aa: CAISQEQEETQYF; CDR3nt: TGTGCCATCTCGCAGGAGCAAGAAGAGACCCAGTACTTC
d_gene: -; v_gene: TRBV7-2; j_gene: TRBJ2-2; abundance: -; CDR3aa: CASSLDGSRTGELFF; CDR3nt: TGTGCCAGCAGCTTAGACGGTTCGAGAACCGGGGAGCTGTTTTTT
d_gene: -; v_gene: TRBV9; j_gene: TRBJ1-1; abundance: -; CDR3aa: CASSVAGTGTEAFF; CDR3nt: TGTGCCAGCAGCGTAGCGGGCACCGGGACTGAAGCTTTCTTT
d_gene: -; v_gene: TRBV11-1; j_gene: TRBJ2-3; abundance: -; CDR3aa: CASSSRDSDTQYF; CDR3nt: TGTGCCAGCAGCAGCCGGGACTCAGATACGCAGTATTTT
d_gene: -; v_gene: TRBV7-2; j_gene: TRBJ2-7; abundance: -; CDR3aa: CASSLPQAYEQYF; CDR3nt: TGTGCCAGCAGCTTACCCCAAGCCTACGAGCAGTACTTC
d_gene: -; v_gene: TRBV10-3; j_gene: TRBJ2-1; abundance: few; CDR3aa: CAISESRDTGHGFF; CDR3nt: TGTGCCATCAGTGAGTCGCGGGACACCGGACACGGGTTCTTC
d_gene: -; v_gene: TRBV11-2; j_gene: TRBJ2-1; abundance: -; CDR3aa: CASSLGLTEQFF; CDR3nt: TGTGCCAGCAGCTTAGGACTCACTGAGCAGTTCTTC
d_gene: -; v_gene: TRBV5-4; j_gene: TRBJ2-1; abundance: -; CDR3aa: CASSSKGPSNEQFF; CDR3nt: TGTGCCAGCAGCTCCAAAGGCCCCTCCAATGAGCAGTTCTTC
d_gene: TRBD1; v_gene: TRBV14; j_gene: TRBJ2-7; abundance: few; CDR3aa: CASSNPDRGDYEQYF; CDR3nt: TGTGCCAGCAGCAACCCAGACAGGGGAGACTACGAGCAGTACTTC
d_gene: -; v_gene: TRBV9; j_gene: TRBJ1-1; abundance: -; CDR3aa: CASSVESYTEAFF; CDR3nt: TGTGCCAGCAGCGTAGAAAGTTACACTGAAGCTTTCTTT